These T cell receptor beta chains were read from a single sample in a study of shared clonotypes between healthy human individuals. The data were produced by immunoSEQ multiplex PCR, yet TCRdb's version contains in-frame clones alone and is incomplete. The data contain fewer than 500,000 clones, about three quarters of them singletons. The material sequenced was PBMCs. Receptors originate from a woman aged 40 to 50 in good health. Some clones in this sample may be carry-over from other donors' samples. CDR3s include the opening cysteine and the closing phenylalanine or tryptophan. Fields, in order: CDR3 protein, CDR3 DNA, V gene, clone size, J gene, D gene. The D gene is left open where the match is weak. Expanded clones are given a class, and other clones once, few, many or no size at all.

CDR3: CASSGALAGGIEQYF
DNA: TGTGCCAGCAGTGGGGCTCTAGCGGGAGGTATAGAGCAGTACTTC
V: TRBV25-1
size: .
J: TRBJ2-7
D: TRBD2

CDR3: CAIMARGSDEQYF
DNA: TGTGCCATCATGGCCAGGGGGAGCGACGAGCAGTACTTC
V: TRBV10-3
size: .
J: TRBJ2-7
D: TRBD1

CDR3: CASSYSTVNEKLFF
DNA: TGTGCCAGCAGTTACTCGACGGTGAATGAAAAACTGTTTTTT
V: TRBV6-6
size: .
J: TRBJ1-4
D: .

CDR3: CASSLEPGGDIQYF
DNA: TGCGCCAGCAGCTTGGAGCCAGGGGGTGACATTCAGTACTTC
V: TRBV5-1
size: .
J: TRBJ2-4
D: TRBD1

CDR3: CASSLVAGGTGELFF
DNA: TGTGCCAGCAGCTTGGTGGCGGGAGGGACCGGGGAGCTGTTTTTT
V: TRBV7-9
size: few
J: TRBJ2-2
D: TRBD2

CDR3: CASSKEARLAKNIQYF
DNA: TGTGCCAGCAGCAAAGAAGCGCGACTAGCCAAAAACATTCAGTACTTC
V: TRBV21-1
size: .
J: TRBJ2-4
D: .

CDR3: CASKDTPETEAFF
DNA: TGCGCCAGCAAGGACACGCCGGAGACTGAAGCTTTCTTT
V: TRBV5-1
size: .
J: TRBJ1-1
D: .

CDR3: CASSTPGGNGYTF
DNA: TGTGCCAGCAGCACCCCGGGAGGGAATGGCTACACCTTC
V: TRBV5-6
size: .
J: TRBJ1-2
D: .

CDR3: CASSLGGIYEQYF
DNA: TGTGCCAGCAGCTTAGGAGGGATCTACGAGCAGTACTTC
V: TRBV7-2
size: few
J: TRBJ2-7
D: .

CDR3: CASSHRQGTTYEQYF
DNA: TGTGCCAGCAGTCACCGACAGGGGACCACCTACGAGCAGTACTTC
V: TRBV6-1
size: .
J: TRBJ2-7
D: TRBD1

CDR3: CASSQTASGANVLTF
DNA: TGTGCCAGCAGCCAGACAGCCTCTGGGGCCAACGTCCTGACTTTC
V: TRBV7-3
size: .
J: TRBJ2-6
D: .

CDR3: CASSKEGAIRGPSHEQYF
DNA: TGTGCCAGCAGCAAAGAGGGGGCGATTCGCGGCCCCAGCCACGAGCAGTACTTC
V: TRBV21-1
size: many
J: TRBJ2-7
D: .

CDR3: CATSRDPGWDTEAFF
DNA: TGTGCCACCAGCAGAGATCCAGGGTGGGATACTGAAGCTTTCTTT
V: TRBV15
size: .
J: TRBJ1-1
D: .

CDR3: CASSEAVASFGNEQFF
DNA: TGTGCCAGCAGTGAAGCGGTGGCTAGTTTCGGCAATGAGCAGTTCTTC
V: TRBV6-1
size: .
J: TRBJ2-1
D: .

CDR3: CASSLSSETEAFF
DNA: TGTGCCAGCAGTCTCAGCAGCGAGACTGAAGCTTTCTTT
V: TRBV6-4
size: .
J: TRBJ1-1
D: .

CDR3: CASSVNPGATYNEQFF
DNA: TGTGCCAGCAGCGTCAACCCAGGAGCGACCTACAATGAGCAGTTCTTC
V: TRBV7-3
size: .
J: TRBJ2-1
D: .

CDR3: CASSAEGSSGNTIYF
DNA: TGTGCCAGCAGCGCCGAGGGGTCCTCTGGAAACACCATATATTTT
V: TRBV11-3
size: .
J: TRBJ1-3
D: .

CDR3: CASRVTSGRFNEQFF
DNA: TGCGCCAGCAGGGTCACTAGCGGGAGGTTCAATGAGCAGTTCTTC
V: TRBV5-1
size: .
J: TRBJ2-1
D: TRBD2

CDR3: CASSLNAGDTQYF
DNA: TGTGCCAGCAGCTTGAACGCGGGGGATACGCAGTATTTT
V: TRBV7-2
size: once
J: TRBJ2-3
D: .

CDR3: CASSLGSTEQFF
DNA: TGTGCCAGCAGCTTAGGGTCCACTGAGCAGTTCTTC
V: TRBV7-3
size: many
J: TRBJ2-1
D: .

CDR3: CASSQDRLVGSRFF
DNA: TGCGCCAGCAGCCAAGATCGCCTAGTGGGATCGAGGTTCTTC
V: TRBV4-3
size: .
J: TRBJ2-1
D: .

CDR3: CASSPQTGGHYGYTF
DNA: TGCGCCAGCAGCCCTCAGACAGGGGGCCACTATGGCTACACCTTC
V: TRBV4-1
size: once
J: TRBJ1-2
D: TRBD1

CDR3: CAIAGAWDDEQYF
DNA: TGTGCCATTGCCGGGGCCTGGGACGACGAGCAGTACTTC
V: TRBV10-3
size: .
J: TRBJ2-7
D: .

CDR3: CASSTPGARANEKLFF
DNA: TGTGCCAGTAGCACACCAGGGGCCAGGGCTAATGAAAAACTGTTTTTT
V: TRBV19
size: .
J: TRBJ1-4
D: .

CDR3: CASSKVSPGETQYF
DNA: TGTGCCAGCAGTAAAGTCTCCCCCGGGGAGACCCAGTACTTC
V: TRBV27
size: once
J: TRBJ2-5
D: .

CDR3: CAWSTPAGGGYNEQFF
DNA: TGTGCCTGGAGTACGCCAGCGGGAGGGGGCTACAATGAGCAGTTCTTC
V: TRBV30
size: once
J: TRBJ2-1
D: TRBD2

CDR3: CASSLELGQPQETQYF
DNA: TGCGCCAGCAGCTTGGAACTGGGACAGCCTCAAGAGACCCAGTACTTC
V: TRBV5-1
size: .
J: TRBJ2-5
D: TRBD1

CDR3: CASSPGTGGLAYEQYF
DNA: TGTGCCAGCTCGCCCGGGACAGGGGGTCTGGCCTACGAGCAGTACTTC
V: TRBV18
size: once
J: TRBJ2-7
D: TRBD1

CDR3: CASSDPQETQYF
DNA: TGCGCCAGCAGCGACCCGCAAGAGACCCAGTACTTC
V: TRBV10-2
size: few
J: TRBJ2-5
D: .

CDR3: CASSEGAGGPYEQYF
DNA: TGTGCCAGCTCCGAGGGGGCGGGAGGGCCGTACGAGCAGTACTTC
V: TRBV7-2
size: .
J: TRBJ2-7
D: TRBD2

CDR3: CSARLNEEKLFF
DNA: TGCAGCGCCCGATTGAATGAGGAAAAACTGTTTTTT
V: TRBV29-1
size: .
J: TRBJ1-4
D: .

CDR3: CASSESGQGAEAFF
DNA: TGTGCCAGCAGCGAATCCGGGCAGGGCGCTGAAGCTTTCTTT
V: TRBV11-1
size: .
J: TRBJ1-1
D: .

CDR3: CASSETTFNEKLFF
DNA: TGTGCCAGCAGTGAGACGACCTTTAATGAAAAACTGTTTTTT
V: TRBV2
size: .
J: TRBJ1-4
D: .

CDR3: CSVVRTPGEQYF
DNA: TGCAGCGTTGTGAGGACACCCGGCGAGCAGTACTTC
V: TRBV29-1
size: .
J: TRBJ2-7
D: .

CDR3: CSAKRGERAYEQYF
DNA: TGCAGCGCTAAGAGGGGGGAGAGGGCCTACGAGCAGTACTTC
V: TRBV29-1
size: .
J: TRBJ2-7
D: .

CDR3: CASRLSRPSTDTQYF
DNA: TGTGCCAGCCGGCTTTCCAGGCCCAGCACAGATACGCAGTATTTT
V: TRBV27
size: .
J: TRBJ2-3
D: .

CDR3: CASSSFASGSTDSQYF
DNA: TGTGCCAGCAGCTCATTTGCTAGCGGCAGCACAGATTCGCAGTATTTT
V: TRBV7-3
size: .
J: TRBJ2-3
D: TRBD2

CDR3: CASSLGETGVYEQYF
DNA: TGTGCCAGCAGCTTAGGGGAGACAGGCGTTTACGAGCAGTACTTC
V: TRBV7-3
size: .
J: TRBJ2-7
D: .

CDR3: CAWSARDTDTQYF
DNA: TGTGCCTGGAGTGCGAGAGACACAGATACGCAGTATTTT
V: TRBV30
size: once
J: TRBJ2-3
D: .

CDR3: CASSTGGSFTDTQYF
DNA: TGTGCCAGCAGCACTGGGGGGAGTTTCACAGATACGCAGTATTTT
V: TRBV13
size: few
J: TRBJ2-3
D: .

CDR3: CAISPGTGLYF
DNA: TGTGCCATCAGCCCCGGGACCGGACTGTACTTC
V: TRBV10-3
size: few
J: TRBJ2-7
D: .

CDR3: CASRTSGKYTQYF
DNA: TGTGCCAGCCGGACTAGCGGGAAGTATACGCAGTATTTT
V: TRBV27
size: .
J: TRBJ2-3
D: TRBD2

CDR3: CASSLGQGLDHEQYF
DNA: TGCGCCAGCAGCCTGGGACAGGGCCTAGACCACGAGCAGTACTTC
V: TRBV4-1
size: few
J: TRBJ2-7
D: TRBD1

CDR3: CASSLRGISYEQYF
DNA: TGCGCCAGCAGCTTGCGGGGGATCTCCTACGAGCAGTACTTC
V: TRBV5-1
size: .
J: TRBJ2-7
D: .

CDR3: CATSRGGALSYNEQFF
DNA: TGTGCCACCAGCAGGGGGGGGGCGCTTTCCTACAATGAGCAGTTCTTC
V: TRBV15
size: once
J: TRBJ2-1
D: .

CDR3: CASSIQMGDTQYF
DNA: TGTGCTAGCAGCATACAGATGGGGGATACGCAGTATTTT
V: TRBV7-7
size: once
J: TRBJ2-3
D: .

CDR3: CASSLIRGGGTDTQYF
DNA: TGTGCCAGCAGCCTAATCCGGGGCGGGGGCACAGATACGCAGTATTTT
V: TRBV4-2
size: .
J: TRBJ2-3
D: .

CDR3: CASSSWTDGNTIYF
DNA: TGTGCCAGCAGCTCTTGGACAGACGGAAACACCATATATTTT
V: TRBV5-4
size: many
J: TRBJ1-3
D: .

CDR3: CASSLGPGGGPQHF
DNA: TGTGCCAGCAGCCTTGGCCCAGGAGGGGGACCCCAGCATTTT
V: TRBV7-2
size: .
J: TRBJ1-5
D: .

CDR3: CASTQGDRPRRGYTF
DNA: TGTGCCAGCACCCAGGGCGACAGGCCCAGGAGGGGCTACACCTTC
V: TRBV6-1
size: .
J: TRBJ1-2
D: .

CDR3: CASSPSGSTQYF
DNA: TGTGCCAGCAGTCCGTCAGGAAGTACGCAGTATTTT
V: TRBV28
size: .
J: TRBJ2-3
D: .

CDR3: CASSGLAGYYNEQFF
DNA: TGCGCCAGCAGCGGGCTAGCGGGATACTACAATGAGCAGTTCTTC
V: TRBV5-1
size: .
J: TRBJ2-1
D: TRBD2

CDR3: CASSPQRGAGTDTQYF
DNA: TGTGCCAGCTCACCCCAGCGGGGCGCGGGCACAGATACGCAGTATTTT
V: TRBV18
size: .
J: TRBJ2-3
D: TRBD2

CDR3: CASSELAASYNEQFF
DNA: TGTGCCAGTAGTGAACTAGCGGCCTCCTACAATGAGCAGTTCTTC
V: TRBV19
size: .
J: TRBJ2-1
D: TRBD2

CDR3: CATSRGSSYEQYF
DNA: TGTGCCACCAGCAGGGGCAGCTCCTACGAGCAGTACTTC
V: TRBV15
size: few
J: TRBJ2-7
D: .

CDR3: CAWSLHAETQYF
DNA: TGTGCCTGGAGCCTGCATGCGGAGACCCAGTACTTC
V: TRBV30
size: .
J: TRBJ2-5
D: .